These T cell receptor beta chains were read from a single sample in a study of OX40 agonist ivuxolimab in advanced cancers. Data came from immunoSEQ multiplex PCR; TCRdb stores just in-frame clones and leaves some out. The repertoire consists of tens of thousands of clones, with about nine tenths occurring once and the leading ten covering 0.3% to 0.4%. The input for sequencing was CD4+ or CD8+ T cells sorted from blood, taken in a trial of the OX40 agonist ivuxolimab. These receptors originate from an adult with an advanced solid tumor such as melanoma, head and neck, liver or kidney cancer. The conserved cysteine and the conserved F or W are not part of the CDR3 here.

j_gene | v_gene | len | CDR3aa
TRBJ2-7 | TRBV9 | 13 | ASSPRGTSAYEQY
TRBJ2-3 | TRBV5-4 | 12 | ASSSRAGFDTQY
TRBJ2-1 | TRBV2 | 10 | ASKPLDNEQF
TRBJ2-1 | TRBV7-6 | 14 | ASSSAGLAGYGEQF
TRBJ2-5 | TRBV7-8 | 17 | ASSFTPGLAGGSEETQY
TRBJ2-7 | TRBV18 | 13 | ASSPPGGGIYEQY
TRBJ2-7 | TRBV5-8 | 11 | ASSLGPGDEQY
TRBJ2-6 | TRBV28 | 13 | ASSLAGSGANVLT
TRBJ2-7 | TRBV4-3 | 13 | ASSQGASGRYEQY
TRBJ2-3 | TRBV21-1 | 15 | ASSKRSENARTDTQY
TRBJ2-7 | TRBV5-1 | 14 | ASSKPGQGVTYEQY
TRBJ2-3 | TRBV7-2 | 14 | ASSLGTSRSTDTQY
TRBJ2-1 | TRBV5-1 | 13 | ASSFGTGIYNEQF
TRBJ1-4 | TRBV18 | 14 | ASSPDRTFANEKLF
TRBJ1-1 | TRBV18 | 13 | ASSPVTGGNTEAF
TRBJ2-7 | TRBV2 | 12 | ASRIEGTSYEQY
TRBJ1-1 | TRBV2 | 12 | ASRADRSATEAF
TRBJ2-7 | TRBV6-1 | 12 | ASSSGRAVHEQY
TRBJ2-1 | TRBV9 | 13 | ASSVGWGSADEQF
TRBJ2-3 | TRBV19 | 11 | ASSILGQDTQY
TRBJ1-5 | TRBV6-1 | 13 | ASNPRAVSNQPQH
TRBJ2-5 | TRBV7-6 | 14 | ASSSSTGAGWETQY
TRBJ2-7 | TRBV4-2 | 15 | ASSQGVTADSDYEQY
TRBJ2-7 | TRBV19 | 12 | ASSIEGLSYEQY
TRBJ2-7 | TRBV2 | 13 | ASSSGQGIGYEQY
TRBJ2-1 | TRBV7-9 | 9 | ASSSGSEQF
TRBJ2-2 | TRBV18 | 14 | ASSPRLGGDTGELF
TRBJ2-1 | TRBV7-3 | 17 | ASSLKGGLAGFLYNEQF
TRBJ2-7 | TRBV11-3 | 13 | ASSLRSGPSYEQY
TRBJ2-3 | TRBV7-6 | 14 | ASSLGPGGSTDTQY
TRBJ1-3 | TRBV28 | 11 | ASKGQGRNTIY
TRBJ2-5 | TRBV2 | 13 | ASIRQGLSGETQY
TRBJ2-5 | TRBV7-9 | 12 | ASSWRELEETQY
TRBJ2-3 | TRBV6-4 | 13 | ASSEGLAETDTQY